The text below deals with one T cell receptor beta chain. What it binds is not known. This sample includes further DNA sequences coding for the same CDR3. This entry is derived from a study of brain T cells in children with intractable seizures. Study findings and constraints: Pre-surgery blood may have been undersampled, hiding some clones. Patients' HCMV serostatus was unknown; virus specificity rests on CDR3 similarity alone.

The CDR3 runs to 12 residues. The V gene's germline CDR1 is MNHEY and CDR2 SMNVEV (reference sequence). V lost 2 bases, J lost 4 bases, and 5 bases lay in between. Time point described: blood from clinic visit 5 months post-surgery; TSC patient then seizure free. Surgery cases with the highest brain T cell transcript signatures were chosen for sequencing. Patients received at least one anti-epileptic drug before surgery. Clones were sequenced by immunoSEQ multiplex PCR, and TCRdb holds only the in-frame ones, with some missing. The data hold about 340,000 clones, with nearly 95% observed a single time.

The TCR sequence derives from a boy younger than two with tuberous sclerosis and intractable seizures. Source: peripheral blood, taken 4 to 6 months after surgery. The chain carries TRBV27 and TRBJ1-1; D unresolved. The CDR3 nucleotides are TGTGCCAGCAGTTTACGGGGCACTGAAGCTTTCTTT. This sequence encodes CASSLRGTEAFF.